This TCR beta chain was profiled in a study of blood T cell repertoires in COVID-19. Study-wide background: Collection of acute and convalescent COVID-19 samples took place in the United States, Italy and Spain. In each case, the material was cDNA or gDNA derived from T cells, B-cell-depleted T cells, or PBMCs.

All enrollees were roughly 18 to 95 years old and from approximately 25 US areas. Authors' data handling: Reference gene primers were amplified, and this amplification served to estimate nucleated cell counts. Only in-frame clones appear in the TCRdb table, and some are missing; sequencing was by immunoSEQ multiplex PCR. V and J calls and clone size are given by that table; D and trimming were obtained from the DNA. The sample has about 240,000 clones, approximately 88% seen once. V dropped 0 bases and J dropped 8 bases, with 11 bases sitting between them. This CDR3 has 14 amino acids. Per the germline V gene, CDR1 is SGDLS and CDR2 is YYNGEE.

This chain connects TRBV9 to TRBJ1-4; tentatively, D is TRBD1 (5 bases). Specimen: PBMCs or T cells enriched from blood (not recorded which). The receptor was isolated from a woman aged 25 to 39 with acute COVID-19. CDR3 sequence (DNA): TGTGCCAGCAGCGTAGATCCGGGGGACGAAAAACTGTTTTTT. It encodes CASSVDPGDEKLFF.